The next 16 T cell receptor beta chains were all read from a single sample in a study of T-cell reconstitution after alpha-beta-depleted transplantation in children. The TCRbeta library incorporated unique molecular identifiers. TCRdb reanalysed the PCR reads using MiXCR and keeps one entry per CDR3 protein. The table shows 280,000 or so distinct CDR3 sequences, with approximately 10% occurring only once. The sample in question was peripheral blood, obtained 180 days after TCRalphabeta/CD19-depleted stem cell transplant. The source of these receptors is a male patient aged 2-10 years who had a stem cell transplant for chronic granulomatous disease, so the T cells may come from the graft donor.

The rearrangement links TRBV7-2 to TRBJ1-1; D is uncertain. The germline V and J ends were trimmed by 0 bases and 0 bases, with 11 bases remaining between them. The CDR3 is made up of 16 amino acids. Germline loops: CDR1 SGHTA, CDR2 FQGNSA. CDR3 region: CASSLASQLLNTEAFF. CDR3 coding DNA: TGTGCCAGCAGCTTAGCGTCCCAGTTACTGAACACTGAAGCTTTCTTT.

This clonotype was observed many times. The CDR3 spells CASSEALLGAASGTQYF. The CDR3 DNA reads TGTGCCAGCAGTGAAGCGCTTCTCGGGGCAGCCTCAGGGACCCAGTACTTC. The chain is built from TRBV2 and TRBJ2-5, with D perhaps given as TRBD1 or TRBD2 (5 bases each). Deletions cut 0 bases from V and 7 bases from J, with 21 bases between. This CDR3 spans 17 amino acids. CDR1 and CDR2 from the germline V gene are SNHLY and FYNNEI. Full variable domain (missing parts from reference TRBV2 and TRBJ2-5): EPEVTQTPSHQVTQMGQEVILRCVPISNHLYFYWYRQILGQKVEFLVSFYNNEISEKSEIFDDQFSVERPDGSNFTLKIRSTKLEDSAMYFCASSEALLGAASGTQYFGPGTRLLVL.

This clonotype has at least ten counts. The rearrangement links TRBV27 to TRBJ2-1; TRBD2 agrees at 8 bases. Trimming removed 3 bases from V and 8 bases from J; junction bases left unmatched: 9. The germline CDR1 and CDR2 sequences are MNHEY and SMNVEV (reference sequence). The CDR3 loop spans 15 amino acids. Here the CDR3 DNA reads TGTGCCAGCAGTTTGGGCCGGGGGGGCCTGGATGAGCAGTTCTTC. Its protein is CASSLGRGGLDEQFF.

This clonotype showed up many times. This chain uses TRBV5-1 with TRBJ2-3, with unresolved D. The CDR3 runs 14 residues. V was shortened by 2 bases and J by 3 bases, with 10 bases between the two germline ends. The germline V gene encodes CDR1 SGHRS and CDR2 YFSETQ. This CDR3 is CASSLVVGTDTQYF. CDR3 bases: TGCGCCAGCAGCTTAGTAGTGGGGACAGATACGCAGTATTTT.

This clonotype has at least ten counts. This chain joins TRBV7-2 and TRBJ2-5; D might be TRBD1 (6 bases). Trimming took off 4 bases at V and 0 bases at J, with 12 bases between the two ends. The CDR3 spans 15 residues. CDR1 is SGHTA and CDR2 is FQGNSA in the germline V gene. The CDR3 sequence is CASSSWDTHQETQYF. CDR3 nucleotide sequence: TGTGCCAGCAGCTCATGGGACACACACCAAGAGACCCAGTACTTC.

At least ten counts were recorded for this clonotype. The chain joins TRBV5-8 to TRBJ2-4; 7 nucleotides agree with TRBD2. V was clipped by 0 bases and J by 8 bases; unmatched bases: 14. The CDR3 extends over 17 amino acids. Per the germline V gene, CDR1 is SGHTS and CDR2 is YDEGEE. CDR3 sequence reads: CASSLGGPGTAGDIQYF. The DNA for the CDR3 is TGTGCCAGCAGCTTGGGCGGCCCCGGGACGGCGGGGGACATTCAGTACTTC.

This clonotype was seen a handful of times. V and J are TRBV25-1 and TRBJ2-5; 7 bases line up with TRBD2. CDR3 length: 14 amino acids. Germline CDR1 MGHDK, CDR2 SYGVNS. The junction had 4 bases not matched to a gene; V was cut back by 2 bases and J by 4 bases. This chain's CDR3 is CASSEEGGGETQYF. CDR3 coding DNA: TGTGCCAGCAGTGAAGAGGGCGGGGGAGAGACCCAGTACTTC.

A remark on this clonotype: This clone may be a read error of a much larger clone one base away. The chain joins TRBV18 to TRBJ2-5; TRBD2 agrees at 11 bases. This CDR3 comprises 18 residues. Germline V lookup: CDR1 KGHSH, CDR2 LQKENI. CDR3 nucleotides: TGTGCCAGCTCACCCCCCGGACTAGCGGGCATGTACCAAGAGACCCAGCACTTC. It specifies CASSPPGLAGMYQETQHF.

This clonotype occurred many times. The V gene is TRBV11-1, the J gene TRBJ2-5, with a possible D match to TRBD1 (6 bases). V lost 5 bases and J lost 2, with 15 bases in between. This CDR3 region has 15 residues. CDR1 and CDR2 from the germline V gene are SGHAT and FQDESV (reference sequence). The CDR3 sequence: CASSPASGTQETQYF. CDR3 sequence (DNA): TGTGCCAGCAGCCCAGCCTCGGGGACACAAGAGACCCAGTACTTC. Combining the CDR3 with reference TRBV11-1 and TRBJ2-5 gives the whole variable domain EAEVAQSPRYKITEKSQAVAFWCDPISGHATLYWYRQILGQGPELLVQFQDESVVDDSQLPKDRFSAERLKGVDSTLKIQPAELGDSAMYLCASSPASGTQETQYFGPGTRLLVL.

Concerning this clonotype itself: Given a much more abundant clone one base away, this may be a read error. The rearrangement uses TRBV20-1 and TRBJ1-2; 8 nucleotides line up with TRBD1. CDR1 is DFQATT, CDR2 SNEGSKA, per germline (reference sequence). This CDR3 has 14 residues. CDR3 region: CSATSDREGYGDTF. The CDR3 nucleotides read TGCAGTGCTACCTCGGACAGGGAGGGCTATGGCGACACCTTC.

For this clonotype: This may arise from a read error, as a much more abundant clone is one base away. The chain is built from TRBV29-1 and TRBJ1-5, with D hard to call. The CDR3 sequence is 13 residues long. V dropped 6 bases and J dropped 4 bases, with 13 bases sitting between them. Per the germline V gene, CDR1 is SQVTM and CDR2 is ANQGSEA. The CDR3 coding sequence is TGCAGCGTGGGATGGTCCCTTAATCAGCCCCAGCATTTT. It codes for CSVGWSLNQPQHF.

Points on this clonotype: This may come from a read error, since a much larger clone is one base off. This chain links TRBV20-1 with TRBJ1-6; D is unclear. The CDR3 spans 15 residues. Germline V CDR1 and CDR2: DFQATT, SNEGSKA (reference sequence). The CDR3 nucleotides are TGCAGTGCTAGCCCAGACCGCTCCTATAATTTACCCCTCCACTTT. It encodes CSASPDRSYNLPLHF.

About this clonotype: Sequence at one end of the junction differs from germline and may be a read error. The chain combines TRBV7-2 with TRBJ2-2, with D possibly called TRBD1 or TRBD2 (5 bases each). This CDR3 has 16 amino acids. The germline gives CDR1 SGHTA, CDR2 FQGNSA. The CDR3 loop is CASSLRSGPGSGEPFF. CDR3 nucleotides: TGTGCCAGCAGCCTCAGATCAGGGCCGGGGTCCGGGGAGCCGTTTTTT.

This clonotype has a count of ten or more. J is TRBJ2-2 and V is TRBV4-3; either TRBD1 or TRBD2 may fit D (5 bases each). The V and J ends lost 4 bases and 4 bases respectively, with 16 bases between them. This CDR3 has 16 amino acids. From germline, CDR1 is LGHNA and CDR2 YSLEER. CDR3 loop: CASSLFQGSGTGELFF. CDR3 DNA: TGCGCCAGCAGCCTCTTCCAGGGAAGCGGCACCGGGGAGCTGTTTTTT.

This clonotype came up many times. In nucleotides, the CDR3 is TGTGCCAGCAGTGGGGTAGCGGATAGCGAGCAGTACTTC. Its protein is CASSGVADSEQYF. The V and J genes are TRBV25-1 and TRBJ2-7; possible D gene TRBD2, 6 bases. Germline CDR1 and CDR2: MGHDK and SYGVNS. The V and J ends lost 4 bases and 6 bases respectively, with 13 bases between them. The CDR3 extends over 13 amino acids.

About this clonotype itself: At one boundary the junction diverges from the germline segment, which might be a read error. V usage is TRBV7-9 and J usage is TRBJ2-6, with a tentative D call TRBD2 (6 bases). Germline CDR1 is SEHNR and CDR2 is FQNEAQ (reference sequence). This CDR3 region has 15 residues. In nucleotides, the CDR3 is TGTGCCAGCAGTCCGGGACTCATTGGGCCCAACGTCCTGACTTTC. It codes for CASSPGLIGPNVLTF.